The 21 T cell receptor beta chains given below trace back to one sample, sequenced in a study of vaccination and CD4 T cells after COVID-19 (dated by TCRdb to between 2021 and 2022). For these receptors, no antigen is known. The sample's treatment or condition label, decoded: roughly 11-day PBMC culture with coronavirus spike peptide pools or control peptides (ViraFEST assay). The library was built by means of PCR. Sequenced on an Illumina iSeq 100. At the Johns Hopkins FTIC core, DNA from the cultured CD4+ T cells underwent TCR sequencing with the Oncomine TCR Beta short-read assay. Through fastp at Q25 and MiXCR, TCRdb rebuilt clones from the public reads, retaining in-frame beta chains. Rows with one shared CDR3 protein collapse into an entry with the most common genes and DNA. This sample lists about 16,000 distinct CDR3 sequences; roughly half were detected once. 3% to 4.5% of the sample lies in the top ten.

Here the sequenced sample was CD4+ T cells from blood, cultured in vitro, taken before SARS-CoV-2 vaccination. Receptors originate from a human donor who had recovered from COVID-19.

This chain connects TRBV28 to TRBJ1-5; no clear D. In germline, CDR1 is MDHEN, CDR2 SYDVKM. Between the trimmed V and J ends, which lost 6 bases and 4 bases, there was a span of 7 bases. The CDR3 has 12 amino acids. The CDR3 is CASRQANQPQHF. The CDR3 DNA reads TGTGCCAGCAGGCAGGCGAATCAGCCCCAGCATTTT.

This clonotype was seen more than once but under ten times. This rearrangement joins TRBV28 to TRBJ1-1; D remains ambiguous. The germline V and J ends were trimmed by 10 bases and 1 base, with 13 bases remaining between them. CDR1 and CDR2 (germline): MDHEN, SYDVKM. This CDR3 is built from 13 residues. CDR3 sequence (DNA): TGTGCCACCACCAGGAAGAGGAACACTGAAGCTTTCTTT. Protein: CATTRKRNTEAFF.

The rearrangement joins TRBV6-1 to TRBJ2-5; 16 bases map to TRBD2. The V and J ends lost 6 bases and 5 bases, in that order; junction bases with no gene match: 9. CDR1 and CDR2 (germline): MNHNS, SASEGT. The CDR3 has 17 amino acids. CDR3 bases: TGTGCCAGCAGCGCCGGGACTAGCGGGAGGGTCGGGGAGACCCAGTACTTC. It yields the protein CASSAGTSGRVGETQYF.

V and J are TRBV27 and TRBJ2-2, with D possibly called TRBD1 or TRBD2 (6 bases each). With 5 bases removed from V and 6 bases from J, the gap between germline ends came to 16 bases. The CDR3 is made up of 15 amino acids. Germline V gives CDR1 MNHEY, CDR2 SMNVEV (reference sequence). The CDR3 sequence: CASSERGVNPGELFF. The CDR3 DNA sequence: TGTGCCAGCAGTGAAAGGGGGGTTAACCCCGGGGAGCTGTTTTTT.

This clonotype was counted between two and nine times. The chain links TRBV19 to TRBJ1-5; D unclear. Germline CDR1 and CDR2: LNHDA and SQIVND (reference sequence). This CDR3 spans 14 amino acids. Deletions cut 5 bases from V and 3 bases from J, with 11 bases between. Written as DNA, the CDR3 is TGTGCCAGTAGTCAGGACGGCTACAATCAGCCCCAGCATTTT. It translates to CASSQDGYNQPQHF.

Only one count was recorded for this clonotype. This chain uses TRBV6-1 with TRBJ1-1; 9 bases fit TRBD1. The CDR3 spans 14 residues. Germline CDR1 reads MNHNS; CDR2 reads SASEGT. V gave up 6 bases and J gave up 3 bases; unmatched junction bases: 5. The CDR3: CASRSGTGYTEAFF. In nucleotides, the CDR3 is TGTGCCAGCAGATCCGGGACAGGGTACACTGAAGCTTTCTTT.

The rearrangement uses TRBV19 and TRBJ2-1, with 7 bases fitting TRBD2. CDR1 and CDR2 (germline): LNHDA, SQIVND (reference sequence). This CDR3 is 12 amino acids long. V was pared by 5 bases and J by 7 bases, with 2 bases of the junction left unmatched. The DNA for the CDR3 is TGTGCCAGTAGTGGGGGGGGAAATGAGCAGTTCTTC. Protein sequence: CASSGGGNEQFF.

The gene calls are TRBV12-3 or TRBV12-4 and TRBJ2-1; D ambiguous. Between the trimmed V and J ends, which lost 3 bases and 15 bases, there was a span of 12 bases. The CDR3 loop spans 11 amino acids. CDR3 coding DNA: TGTGCCAGCAGTTTGACCACCAAGAGGTTCTTC. It translates to CASSLTTKRFF.

The V gene is TRBV12-3 or TRBV12-4, the J gene TRBJ1-1; D call uncertain. V lost 3 bases and J lost 2, with 4 bases in between. The CDR3 runs to 12 residues. For the CDR3, the DNA is TGTGCCAGCAGTTTCGGTAACACTGAAGCTTTCTTT. Translated, it gives CASSFGNTEAFF.

This chain uses TRBV7-2 with TRBJ2-3; the D gene is possibly TRBD2 (6 bases). The ends were cut back, 1 base at V and 6 bases at J, with 14 bases in the middle. CDR3 length: 15 residues. CDR1 is SGHTA, CDR2 FQGNSA, per germline. CDR3 residues: CASSLGSGSRDTQYF. The CDR3 coding sequence is TGTGCCAGCAGCTTAGGTAGCGGCTCCCGGGATACGCAGTATTTT.

The chain combines TRBV7-8 with TRBJ2-5; 7 bases map to TRBD1. Germline CDR1 and CDR2: SGHVS and FQNEAQ. This CDR3 has 14 residues. V was clipped by 1 base and J by 7 bases; unmatched bases: 6. The CDR3: CASSLGDSRGTQYF. The CDR3 DNA sequence: TGTGCCAGCAGCTTAGGGGACAGCCGTGGGACCCAGTACTTC.

This CDR3 is CSAKGRDVGLGGYTF. The CDR3 coding sequence is TGCAGTGCTAAGGGGCGAGATGTGGGCCTAGGAGGCTACACCTTC. This sequence joins TRBV20-1 and TRBJ1-2, with D possibly being TRBD1 (5 bases). Germline-derived CDR1 and CDR2 are DFQATT and SNEGSKA (reference sequence). Trimming removed 4 bases from V and 8 bases from J, with 23 bases in between. There are 15 residues in the CDR3.

The chain uses TRBV20-1 and TRBJ2-5, with D tentatively TRBD1 (6 bases). The germline CDR1 and CDR2 sequences are DFQATT and SNEGSKA (reference sequence). Trimming removed 3 bases from V and 4 bases from J, with 15 bases in between. This CDR3 region has 14 residues. The CDR3 DNA reads TGCAGTGCTAGTCTGCGCAGGGGCGGAGAGACCCAGTACTTC. Protein product: CSASLRRGGETQYF.

This sequence joins TRBV11-3 and TRBJ1-5; D may be TRBD1 (5 bases). The CDR3 sequence is 16 residues long. V gave up 5 bases and J gave up 4 bases, with 18 bases separating them. The V gene's germline CDR1 is SGHNT and CDR2 YENEEA. For the CDR3, the DNA is TGTGCCAGCAGCCAAGATCACAGGTCGGGAAATCAGCCCCAGCATTTT. Translation: CASSQDHRSGNQPQHF.

This clonotype has a handful of counts. V usage is TRBV6-2 or TRBV6-3 and J usage is TRBJ1-6; the D is unclear. Deletions cut 6 bases from V and 10 bases from J, with 13 bases between. There are 13 residues in the CDR3. The germline V gene has CDR1 MNHEY and CDR2 SVGEGT. CDR3 coding DNA: TGTGCCAGCAGGGCCCGTGTGGACTCACCCCTCCACTTT. Translation gives CASRARVDSPLHF.

The gene calls are TRBV28 and TRBJ1-1; maybe TRBD1 (6 bases). CDR3 length: 13 amino acids. Germline CDR1 and CDR2: MDHEN and SYDVKM. The ends were cut back, 0 bases at V and 11 bases at J, with 13 bases in the middle. The CDR3 loop reads CASSLWAEGVAFF. The CDR3 region has the DNA TGTGCCAGCAGTTTATGGGCGGAGGGGGTGGCTTTCTTT. Variable domain in full (rest from reference TRBV28 and TRBJ1-1): DVKVTQSSRYLVKRTGEKVFLECVQDMDHENMFWYRQDPGLGLRLIYFSYDVKMKEKGDIPEGYSVSREKKERFSLILESASTNQTSMYLCASSLWAEGVAFFGQGTRLTVV.

V usage is TRBV6-2 or TRBV6-3 and J usage is TRBJ1-1; no reliable D call. Germline loops: CDR1 MNHEY, CDR2 SVGEGT. The length of the CDR3 is 15 residues. Trimming removed 2 bases at V and 0 bases at J, with 10 bases between. CDR3 bases: TGTGCCAGCAGTTACCGACTTTCAGTGAACACTGAAGCTTTCTTT. It codes for CASSYRLSVNTEAFF.

The chain carries TRBV6-1 and TRBJ1-5; no clear D. Germline V gene lookup returns CDR1 MNHNS and CDR2 SASEGT. V lost 6 bases to trimming and J lost 0 bases, with 12 bases between them. This CDR3 is built from 15 residues. The CDR3 nucleotides are TGTGCCAGCAGATTTCAGGACCGTAGCAATCAGCCCCAGCATTTT. Translation gives CASRFQDRSNQPQHF.

The V call is TRBV29-1, the J call TRBJ2-5; D unresolved. CDR1 and CDR2 from the germline V gene are SQVTM and ANQGSEA. V was cut by 7 bases and J by 5 bases, with 8 bases left in between. CDR3 size: 10 residues. The DNA for the CDR3 is TGCAGCGGTGCAGACGAGACCCAGTACTTC. This gives the protein CSGADETQYF.

This clonotype was observed a single time. The chain has TRBV28 and TRBJ2-7; 9 positions agree with TRBD1. This CDR3 has 14 residues. J gave up 7 bases and V 9 bases, and 13 bases lay outside the gene matches. CDR1 and CDR2 from the germline V gene are MDHEN and SYDVKM. The CDR3, as DNA: TGTGCCAGTCAGTTGCCCGGGACAGGGAGGGAGCAGTACTTC. Amino acid sequence: CASQLPGTGREQYF.

This chain uses TRBV2 with TRBJ1-1; no clear D gene. Deletions cut 5 bases from V and 11 bases from J, with 12 bases between. Germline V gene sequence: CDR1 SNHLY, CDR2 FYNNEI. The CDR3 is made up of 11 amino acids. CDR3 region: CASSSPSVAFF. The CDR3 DNA sequence: TGTGCCAGCAGTTCCCCTTCCGTTGCTTTCTTT. Looking up the rest from reference TRBV2 and TRBJ1-1 gives the full variable domain: EPEVTQTPSHQVTQMGQEVILRCVPISNHLYFYWYRQILGQKVEFLVSFYNNEISEKSEIFDDQFSVERPDGSNFTLKIRSTKLEDSAMYFCASSSPSVAFFGQGTRLTVV.